The sequence of this T cell receptor beta chain was determined in a study of CXCR3-negative and CXCR3-positive naive CD8 T cells. Comment on this clonotype: The antigen remains unidentified.

Whole-study findings and limits: TRB CDR3s of CXCR3-positive naive cells were more hydrophobic than those of CXCR3-negative naive cells. Memory CD8+ T cell repertoires were far less diverse than both naive subsets. Naive CXCR3-positive and CXCR3-negative cells shared similar TRBV-TRBJ usage, unlike memory cells. Fresh PBMCs served for most assays, and CXCR3 expression fell partially after cryopreservation.

The TRB cDNA libraries were prepared by 5' RACE with UMI labels. Reprocessing the 5' RACE reads, TCRdb reports a single entry for every CDR3 protein and omits DNA. The sample's table shows 120,000 to 150,000 distinct CDR3 sequences. Germline lookup yields CDR1 LGHDT and CDR2 YNNKEL (reference sequence). This CDR3 region has 14 residues. Naivety in CD8+ T cells corresponded to a CD45RO-CCR7+CD27+CD95- phenotype. Sequences were obtained from naive CXCR3+ CD8+ T cells from blood. Described subset: CD45RO-CCR7+CD27+CD95- naive CD8+ T cells expressing CXCR3 (TNR3+). V is TRBV3-1 and J is TRBJ2-1; lacking DNA, the TRBD2 call made by TCRdb goes unchecked. The sequence was collected from a human donor in good health. Some clones in this sample may be carry-over from other donors' samples. CDR3 sequence: CASSQGVGGGEQFF.